These T cell receptor beta chains were read from a single sample in a study of T-cell reconstitution after alpha-beta-depleted transplantation in children. Using its own MiXCR run on the PCR reads, TCRdb lists one record per CDR3 protein. The sample includes some 550,000 distinct CDR3 sequences, around 17% of them seen just once. The source material was PBMCs from the stem cell graft donor, sampled from the stem cell graft. Every receptor here comes from a human donor who donated a stem cell graft to a child with acute lymphoblastic leukemia. Each CDR3 is given with its conserved first and last residue. The D gene is left open where the match is weak. The size of a clone is reported for some rows only, either as once, few or many, or as a class for expanded clones.

D gene	CDR3 length	clone size	V gene	J gene	CDR3 DNA	CDR3 protein
NA	14	NA	TRBV6-5	TRBJ1-1	TGTGCCAGCAGTTACTCTTCGGTGAACACTGAAGCTTTCTTT	CASSYSSVNTEAFF
TRBD1	13	NA	TRBV2	TRBJ1-1	TGTGCCAGCAGTGAATTCGGGACAGCGGAAGCTTTCTTT	CASSEFGTAEAFF
NA	10	few	TRBV29-1	TRBJ1-1	TGCAGCGTTCAGAACACTGAAGCTTTCTTT	CSVQNTEAFF
TRBD1	15	few	TRBV10-3	TRBJ1-2	TGTGCCATCAGCCACCGGGACAGGGGGGACTATGGCTACACCTTC	CAISHRDRGDYGYTF
NA	16	NA	TRBV24-1	TRBJ2-2	TGTGCCACCAGTGATCACCGGGCCAAAGGGACCGGGGAGCTGTTTTTT	CATSDHRAKGTGELFF
TRBD2	19	few	TRBV6-1	TRBJ2-1	TGTGCCAGCAGGGCCCCGGGACTAGCGGGAGGGCCCACCTACAATGAGCAGTTCTTC	CASRAPGLAGGPTYNEQFF
NA	15	NA	TRBV29-1	TRBJ1-2	TGCAGCACAAGGCCCGGGGCCTCCCCTAACTATGGCTACACCTTC	CSTRPGASPNYGYTF
TRBD1	16	NA	TRBV4-1	TRBJ2-1	TGCGCCAGCAGGGTAAGGGACAGGGGTTCCTACAATGAGCAGTTCTTC	CASRVRDRGSYNEQFF
NA	14	few	TRBV29-1	TRBJ2-1	TGCAGCGTCATGACCGAGGGGACCTACAATGAGCAGTTCTTC	CSVMTEGTYNEQFF
TRBD2	16	NA	TRBV9	TRBJ2-2	TGTGCCAGCAGCTCGTCACTAGCGGCGAACACCGGGGAGCTGTTTTTT	CASSSSLAANTGELFF
NA	13	NA	TRBV27	TRBJ2-7	TGTGCCAGCAGTGTCGAACAGAACTACGAGCAGTACTTC	CASSVEQNYEQYF
NA	19	NA	TRBV12-3/TRBV12-4	TRBJ2-1	TGTGCCAGCAGTTTCCCAAAAGGCCTCTACCTGTCACCTTCTAATGAGCAGTTCTTC	CASSFPKGLYLSPSNEQFF
TRBD1	14	few	TRBV12-3/TRBV12-4	TRBJ1-1	TGTGCCAGCAGGGGACAGGGGGTCGGAACTGAAGCTTTCTTT	CASRGQGVGTEAFF
NA	14	NA	TRBV20-1	TRBJ1-5	TGCAGTGCTAGAGATTACGGAATCAATCAGCCCCAGCATTTT	CSARDYGINQPQHF
NA	14	NA	TRBV4-2	TRBJ2-1	TGTGCCAGCAGCCAAGAACTACTCTACAATGAGCAGTTCTTC	CASSQELLYNEQFF
NA	15	few	TRBV5-6	TRBJ2-7	TGTGCCAGCAGGTTGGGGGCGTCGGTGGGCTACGAGCAGTACTTC	CASRLGASVGYEQYF
NA	16	NA	TRBV29-1	TRBJ2-1	TGCAGCGTTGAAGATCTTGCGGAGAGCTCCTACAATGAGCAGTTCTTC	CSVEDLAESSYNEQFF
TRBD1	16	few	TRBV5-1	TRBJ2-2	TGCGCCAGCAGCTCCCACAGGGGGCGGCGGACCGGGGAGCTGTTTTTT	CASSSHRGRRTGELFF
TRBD1	15	few	TRBV5-1	TRBJ2-4	TGCGCCAGCAGCTTGACCCCCCAGGGGGCCGGCATTCAGTACTTC	CASSLTPQGAGIQYF
TRBD1	15	NA	TRBV3-1	TRBJ2-7	TGTGCCAGCAGCCAAGATCGGAGACAGGGTAACGAGCAGTACTTC	CASSQDRRQGNEQYF
NA	16	NA	TRBV4-2	TRBJ1-4	TGTGCCAGCAGCCAAGATCCTGGGGGCTCTAATGAAAAACTGTTTTTT	CASSQDPGGSNEKLFF
TRBD1	23	NA	TRBV12-3/TRBV12-4	TRBJ1-4	TGTGCCAGCAGTTTTAAAAGGCGAGGATTATTACAGGGGAAAGGTGCAACTAATGAAAAACTGTTTTTT	CASSFKRRGLLQGKGATNEKLFF
TRBD1	14	NA	TRBV2	TRBJ2-7	TGTGCCAGCAGGAAACAGGGGGCCCCCTACGAGCAGTACTTC	CASRKQGAPYEQYF
TRBD1	15	NA	TRBV12-3/TRBV12-4	TRBJ2-1	TGTGCCAGCAGTTTGCGACAGGGGAATTACAATGAGCAGTTCTTC	CASSLRQGNYNEQFF
TRBD1	15	few	TRBV9	TRBJ1-2	TGTGCCAGCAGCACCCACAGGGGAGTGAACTATGGCTACACCTTC	CASSTHRGVNYGYTF
NA	18	NA	TRBV18	TRBJ1-3	TGTGCCAGCTCACCGCTTAGTACGGCGAATACCCGCGGAAACACCATATATTTT	CASSPLSTANTRGNTIYF
NA	16	few	TRBV7-9	TRBJ2-5	TGTGCCAGCAGCTTAAGTTCCCAGGGGCTACAAGAGACCCAGTACTTC	CASSLSSQGLQETQYF
NA	15	few	TRBV12-3/TRBV12-4	TRBJ2-1	TGTGCCAGTAGCCCACTAGACCCATCCTACAATGAGCAGTTCTTC	CASSPLDPSYNEQFF
TRBD2	16	NA	TRBV4-2	TRBJ2-1	TGTGCCAGCAGCCAATTTACTAGCGGGAGCTACAATGAGCAGTTCTTC	CASSQFTSGSYNEQFF
NA	12	NA	TRBV3-1	TRBJ2-1	TGTGCCAGCAGCCAAGTGGACAATGAGCAGTTCTTC	CASSQVDNEQFF
TRBD1	14	few	TRBV5-1	TRBJ2-7	TGCGCCAGCACCTATAGGACAGGGATTTTCGAGCAGTACTTC	CASTYRTGIFEQYF
TRBD2	15	NA	TRBV20-1	TRBJ2-7	TGCAGTGCTAGAGATCGGACTAGCGGAAACTACGAGCAGTACTTC	CSARDRTSGNYEQYF
TRBD2	16	NA	TRBV25-1	TRBJ2-7	TGTGCCAGCAGTGAATTCGGAGCGGGAGGCTCCCACGAGCAGTACTTC	CASSEFGAGGSHEQYF
NA	15	NA	TRBV7-9	TRBJ1-3	TGTGCCAGCAGCCTATCCACAGGGCCTGGAAACACCATATATTTT	CASSLSTGPGNTIYF
NA	14	few	TRBV3-1	TRBJ1-2	TGTGCCAGCAGCCAATTCAAGGGCGCGGATGGCTACACCTTC	CASSQFKGADGYTF
TRBD1	15	few	TRBV6-1	TRBJ1-3	TGTGCCAGCAGGGGGCAGACAGGGTCCGGAAACACCATATATTTT	CASRGQTGSGNTIYF
TRBD1	15	few	TRBV5-1	TRBJ2-7	TGCGCCAGCAGTGCTAGACAGGGGCCACAATACGAGCAGTACTTC	CASSARQGPQYEQYF
NA	14	few	TRBV7-9	TRBJ2-4	TGTGCCAGCAGCTTTAGTGGGGACAAAAACATTCAGTACTTC	CASSFSGDKNIQYF
NA	13	NA	TRBV14	TRBJ1-4	TGTGCCAGCAGCCAAGTCGGCCCCGCGGAACTGTTTTTT	CASSQVGPAELFF
NA	15	once	TRBV20-1	TRBJ1-5	TGCAGTGCTAGAGAAGGAGTCTATAGCAATCAGCCCCAGCATTTT	CSAREGVYSNQPQHF
NA	15	NA	TRBV6-2/TRBV6-3	TRBJ2-3	TGTGCCAGCAGGTCCCCACCGGGGGGCACAGATACGCAGTATTTT	CASRSPPGGTDTQYF
TRBD2	17	few	TRBV18	TRBJ2-7	TGTGCCAGCTCTCCTGGACTAGCGGGGGCAGGTAACTACGAGCAGTACTTC	CASSPGLAGAGNYEQYF
NA	16	few	TRBV5-1	TRBJ2-7	TGCGCCAGCAGCTCTGGAAAGGACTCCCTGGCTGGCGAGCAGTACTTC	CASSSGKDSLAGEQYF
TRBD1	16	NA	TRBV7-9	TRBJ2-7	TGTGCCAGCAGCCCTCCGGGGACAGGGAGCTCCTACGAGCAGTACTTC	CASSPPGTGSSYEQYF
NA	16	few	TRBV7-9	TRBJ2-1	TGTGCCAGCAGCTTGGCAGGCCTTCTAGTTCGGCCTGAGCAGTTCTTC	CASSLAGLLVRPEQFF
TRBD2	13	many	TRBV7-2	TRBJ2-2	TGTGCCAGCAGCCGGACTAGCCTCGGGGAGCTGTTTTTT	CASSRTSLGELFF
TRBD2	18	NA	TRBV28	TRBJ2-5	TGTGCCAGCAGTGCCTCGGGGACTAGCGGGAGGTCCCAAGAGACCCAGTACTTC	CASSASGTSGRSQETQYF
NA	18	NA	TRBV5-1	TRBJ1-4	TGCGCCAGCAGCTGGGGGGGGGTCCTCCCTTCAACTAATGAAAAACTGTTTTTT	CASSWGGVLPSTNEKLFF
NA	16	NA	TRBV12-3/TRBV12-4	TRBJ2-7	TGTGCCAGCAGTTTGACCCCCCAAAGGAGAGGGTACGAGCAGTACTTC	CASSLTPQRRGYEQYF
TRBD2	19	NA	TRBV5-1	TRBJ2-4	TGCGCCAGCAGCTTTTTCCCGGAAACTAGCGGGGCGGCCAAAAACATTCAGTACTTC	CASSFFPETSGAAKNIQYF
NA	15	few	TRBV5-1	TRBJ2-3	TGCGCCAGCAGCACACCGTTAACAAGCACAGATACGCAGTATTTT	CASSTPLTSTDTQYF
TRBD1	14	NA	TRBV27	TRBJ2-1	TGTGCCAGCAGTCTAAGCAGGGGGTATGATGAGCAGTTCTTC	CASSLSRGYDEQFF
NA	16	NA	TRBV7-2	TRBJ2-2	TGTGCCAGCAGCTCCTACAGAAGGGCGAACACCGGGGAGCTGTTTTTT	CASSSYRRANTGELFF
NA	14	NA	TRBV6-5	TRBJ2-5	TGTGCCAGCAGTTACTCAGGGCAGCAAGAGACCCAGTACTTC	CASSYSGQQETQYF
TRBD2	18	NA	TRBV28	TRBJ2-7	TGTGCCAGCAGTTTGAGAGGGTCTAGCGGGACTTCTACTTACGAGCAGTACTTC	CASSLRGSSGTSTYEQYF